This T cell receptor beta chain comes out of a study of cytomegalovirus exposure and HLA in healthy donors. Findings and caveats of the study: Overall, approximately 150 TCR beta chains were annotated as cytomegalovirus-associated.

A word on this clone: Its antigen is as yet unknown.

There are 15 residues in the CDR3. V was clipped by 7 bases and J by 0 bases; unmatched bases: 8. In germline, CDR1 is MGHRA, CDR2 YSYEKL. Primers included in the PCR were 60 Vbeta and 13 Jbeta primers. Generated by immunoSEQ multiplex PCR, the TCRdb table keeps only in-frame clones and is missing some. Counted here are about 200,000 clones, over 65% occurring once; the ten biggest clones make up approximately 0.6%. The rearrangement uses TRBV4-1 and TRBJ2-7, with 8 positions matching TRBD2. Sample: PBMCs. This clonotype was sampled from a man between 18 and 35 years old in good health and CMV-seronegative. DNA of the CDR3: TGCGCCAGCACAATCCTAGCGGGTGTCTCCTACGAGCAGTACTTC. This codes for CASTILAGVSYEQYF.